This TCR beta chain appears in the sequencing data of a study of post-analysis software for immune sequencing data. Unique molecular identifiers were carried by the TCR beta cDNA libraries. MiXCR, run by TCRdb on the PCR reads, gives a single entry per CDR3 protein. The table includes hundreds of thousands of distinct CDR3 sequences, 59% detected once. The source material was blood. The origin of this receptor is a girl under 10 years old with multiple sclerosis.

CDR3 DNA: TGTGCCGGTTCGACAGGGGGAGATCAGCCCCAGCATTTT. The encoded protein is CAGSTGGDQPQHF. The genes are TRBV28 and TRBJ1-5; 9 nucleotides line up with TRBD1. This CDR3 contains 13 residues. J lost 5 bases, V lost 11 bases, and 7 bases had no gene match. CDR1 is MDHEN and CDR2 is SYDVKM in the germline V gene.